Shown below are 7 T cell receptor beta chains from a single sample sequenced in a study of blood T cell repertoires in COVID-19. Only in-frame clones appear in the TCRdb table, and some are missing; sequencing was by immunoSEQ multiplex PCR. The repertoire holds about 250,000 clones, with 86% as singletons. The sequencing sample was made of peripheral blood. The receptors come from a woman in her sixties who had recovered from COVID-19.

V usage is TRBV7-9 and J usage is TRBJ2-1; TRBD1 is a possible D gene (6 bases). Germline V gene data show CDR1 as SEHNR and CDR2 as FQNEAQ (reference sequence). V was pared by 2 bases and J by 1 base, with 9 bases between. The CDR3 contains 15 residues. CDR3 residues: CASSLKGVSYNEQFF. In DNA, the CDR3 is TGTGCCAGCAGCTTAAAGGGGGTTTCCTACAATGAGCAGTTCTTC. The whole variable domain, filled in from reference TRBV7-9 and TRBJ2-1, reads DTGVSQNPRHKITKRGQNVTFRCDPISEHNRLYWYRQTLGQGPEFLTYFQNEAQLEKSRLLSDRFSAERPKGSFSTLEIQRTEQGDSAMYLCASSLKGVSYNEQFFGPGTRLTVL.

The V and J genes are TRBV2 and TRBJ2-3; 8 nucleotides line up with TRBD2. The CDR3 sequence is 15 residues long. Germline CDR1 reads SNHLY; CDR2 reads FYNNEI. V lost 4 bases and J lost 0; bases outside the gene matches: 3. The CDR3 spells CASSGLALSTDTQYF. CDR3 DNA: TGTGCCAGCAGTGGACTAGCGCTCAGCACAGATACGCAGTATTTT.

The chain uses TRBV27 and TRBJ1-3; the D gene is possibly TRBD1 (5 bases). The CDR3 has 16 residues. Trimming removed 5 bases from V and 1 base from J, with 15 bases in between. In germline, CDR1 is MNHEY, CDR2 SMNVEV (reference sequence). The CDR3 DNA follows: TGTGCCAGCAGTAGGCCGGGGGACCCATCTGGAAACACCATATATTTT. Amino acids: CASSRPGDPSGNTIYF.

The gene calls are TRBV5-8 and TRBJ1-1; TRBD1 matches at 9 bases. Trimming removed 9 bases from V and 10 bases from J; junction bases left unmatched: 10. This CDR3 spans 12 amino acids. Per the germline V gene, CDR1 is SGHTS and CDR2 is YDEGEE. The CDR3 reads CAISGQGYRAFF. The CDR3 region has the DNA TGTGCCATCTCGGGACAGGGCTATAGAGCTTTCTTT. Full variable domain (outside the CDR3, taken from reference TRBV5-8 and TRBJ1-1): EAGVTQSPTHLIKTRGQQATLRCSPISGHTSVYWYQQALGLGLQFLLWYDEGEERNRGNFPPRFSGRQFPNYSSELNVNALELEDSALYLCAISGQGYRAFFGQGTRLTVV.

The table lists this clone with a count of one. This rearrangement joins TRBV9 to TRBJ2-2; D may be TRBD1 (6 bases). Trimming removed 1 base from V and 1 base from J, with 14 bases in between. CDR1 and CDR2 from the germline V gene are SGDLS and YYNGEE. The CDR3 totals 17 residues. The CDR3 DNA is TGTGCCAGCAGCGTACGAACGGGACACCTGAACACCGGGGAGCTGTTTTTT. Amino acids: CASSVRTGHLNTGELFF.

The genes are TRBV6-6 and TRBJ2-1; a possible D gene is TRBD2 (6 bases). Germline values: CDR1 MNHNY, CDR2 SVGAGI (reference sequence). CDR3 length: 13 residues. As DNA, the CDR3 is TGTGCGTTACGGAGGGAGGTCTACAATGAGCAGTTCTTC. Translating it yields CALRREVYNEQFF.

The V gene is TRBV10-3, the J gene TRBJ2-7; 9 bases agree with TRBD1. The CDR3 length is 14 residues. Trimming removed 11 bases from V and 7 bases from J; junction bases left unmatched: 15. Germline CDR1 ENHRY, CDR2 SYGVKD. The CDR3 sequence is CASSSGTGLYEQYF. The CDR3 DNA is TGTGCCTCCTCCTCCGGGACAGGGTTGTATGAGCAGTACTTC.